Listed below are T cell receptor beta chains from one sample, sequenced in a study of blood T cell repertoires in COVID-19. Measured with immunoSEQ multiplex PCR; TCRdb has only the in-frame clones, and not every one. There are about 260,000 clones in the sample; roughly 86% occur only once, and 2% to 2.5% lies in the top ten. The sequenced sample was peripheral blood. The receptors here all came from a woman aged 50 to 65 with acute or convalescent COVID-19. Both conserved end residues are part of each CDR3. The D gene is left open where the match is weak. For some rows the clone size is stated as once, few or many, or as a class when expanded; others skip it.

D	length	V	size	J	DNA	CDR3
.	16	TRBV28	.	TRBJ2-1	TGTGCCAGCAGTCTCCCCCGAGGGGGAGCCTACAATGAGCAGTTCTTC	CASSLPRGGAYNEQFF
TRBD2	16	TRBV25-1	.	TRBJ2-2	TGTGCCAGCAGTGAAGGACTAGCGGGAGTCTCCCGGGAGCTGTTTTTT	CASSEGLAGVSRELFF
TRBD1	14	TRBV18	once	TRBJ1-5	TGTGCCAGCTCACGAACAGGGGAGGATCAGCCCCAGCATTTT	CASSRTGEDQPQHF
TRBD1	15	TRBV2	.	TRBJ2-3	TGTGCCAGCAGACCGGACAGGGGTGGCACAGATACGCAGTATTTT	CASRPDRGGTDTQYF
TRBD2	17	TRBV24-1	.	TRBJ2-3	TGTGCCACCAGTGATTGGGGCGCTGGGAGGGTCTCCGATACGCAGTATTTT	CATSDWGAGRVSDTQYF
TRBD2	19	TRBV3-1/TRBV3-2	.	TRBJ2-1	TGTGCCAGCAGCCATTCAGCGGGAGGGCCCTTGGACTTCTACAATGAGCAGTTCTTC	CASSHSAGGPLDFYNEQFF
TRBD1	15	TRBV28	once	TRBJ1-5	TGTGCCAGCAGTTTGTGGGGACAGGGACAACAGCCCCAGCATTTT	CASSLWGQGQQPQHF
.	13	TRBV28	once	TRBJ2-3	TGTGCCAGCAGAAAAGGGGGCACAGATACGCAGTATTTT	CASRKGGTDTQYF
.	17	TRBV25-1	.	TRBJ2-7	TGTGCCAGCAGTGCAACCCCTCGGACAGAAGAAGCCTACGAGCAGTACTTC	CASSATPRTEEAYEQYF
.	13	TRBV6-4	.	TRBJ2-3	TGTGCCAGCAGTGAACAGTCTACAGATACGCAGTATTTT	CASSEQSTDTQYF
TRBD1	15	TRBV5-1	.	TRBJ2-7	TGCGCCAGCAGCCTGTGGACAGGCCTATCCTACGAGCAGTACTTC	CASSLWTGLSYEQYF
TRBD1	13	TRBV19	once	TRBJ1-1	TGTGCCAGTAGCAAATCCCGGGACAGTGAAGCTTTCTTT	CASSKSRDSEAFF
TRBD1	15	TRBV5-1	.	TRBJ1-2	TGCGCCAGCAGCTTGATTACAGGGGGCCAAGTTGGCTACACCTTC	CASSLITGGQVGYTF
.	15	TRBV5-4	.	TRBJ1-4	TGTGCCAGCACCACTGGGGGAGGGACTAATGAAAAACTGTTTTTT	CASTTGGGTNEKLFF
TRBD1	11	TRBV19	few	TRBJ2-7	TGTGCCAGTCAGGACAGGGCCGAGCAGTACTTC	CASQDRAEQYF
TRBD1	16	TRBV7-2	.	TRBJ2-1	TGTGCCAGCAGCTTAGCCCCAGGGGGTACCGACAATGAGCAGTTCTTC	CASSLAPGGTDNEQFF
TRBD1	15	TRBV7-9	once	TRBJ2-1	TGTGCCAGCAGCTTACGAGGACAGGGGGGAAATGAGCAGTTCTTC	CASSLRGQGGNEQFF
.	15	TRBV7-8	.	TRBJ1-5	TGTGCCAGCAGCTTAGCGCTTTCAGGGAATCAGCCCCAGCATTTT	CASSLALSGNQPQHF
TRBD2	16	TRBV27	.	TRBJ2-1	TGTGCCAGCAGTTTAACCATAGCGGGAGGGGCCAATGAGCAGTTCTTC	CASSLTIAGGANEQFF
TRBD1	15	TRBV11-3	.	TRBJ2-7	TGTGCCAGCAGCCCATCGGGGGACAGGGTCCACGAGCAGTACTTC	CASSPSGDRVHEQYF
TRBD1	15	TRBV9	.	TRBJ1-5	TGTGCCAGCAGCGCGACAGGGGAACACAATCAGCCCCAGCATTTT	CASSATGEHNQPQHF
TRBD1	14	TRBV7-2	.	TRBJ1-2	TGTGCCAGCAGCGCGGACAGGGGGAACTATGGCTACACCTTC	CASSADRGNYGYTF
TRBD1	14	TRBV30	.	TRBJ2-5	TGTGCCTGGAGCCCCGGACAGGGGAGAGAGACCCAGTACTTC	CAWSPGQGRETQYF
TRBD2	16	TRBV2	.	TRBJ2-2	TGTGCCAGCAGTAATCTAGCGGGAGGTTACACCGGGGAGCTGTTTTTT	CASSNLAGGYTGELFF
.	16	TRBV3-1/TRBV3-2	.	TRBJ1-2	TGTGCCAGCAGCCGGCCTTTGAACCGGGGGATCTATGGCTACACCTTC	CASSRPLNRGIYGYTF
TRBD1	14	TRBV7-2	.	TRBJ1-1	TGTGCCAGCAGCGTAGACAGGGTGAACACTGAAGCTTTCTTT	CASSVDRVNTEAFF
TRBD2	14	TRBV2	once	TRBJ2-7	TGTGCCAGCAGTCCTTCCGGACTAGTCTACGAGCAGTACTTC	CASSPSGLVYEQYF
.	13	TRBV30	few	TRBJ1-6	TGTGCCTGGACTGTACAAGGGGGTTCACCCCTCCACTTT	CAWTVQGGSPLHF
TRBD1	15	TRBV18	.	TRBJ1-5	TGTGCCAGCTCAGGCCAGGGGACAGTCAATCAGCCCCAGCATTTT	CASSGQGTVNQPQHF
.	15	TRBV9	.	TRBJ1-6	TGTGCCAGCAGCGTAGAAAGCGTCCGAAGTTCACCCCTCCACTTT	CASSVESVRSSPLHF
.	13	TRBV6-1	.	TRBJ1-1	TGTGCCAGCAGTGAAGACAGCGGCACTGAAGCTTTCTTT	CASSEDSGTEAFF
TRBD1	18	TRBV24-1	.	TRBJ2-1	TGTGCCACCAGTGATTTTAGAGACAGGGAACCTTTATACAATGAGCAGTTCTTC	CATSDFRDREPLYNEQFF
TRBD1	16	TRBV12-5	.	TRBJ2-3	TGTGCTAGTGGTGGTGGACAGGGGGCTCGGGCAGATACGCAGTATTTT	CASGGGQGARADTQYF